This TCR beta chain was documented in a study of blood T cell repertoires in COVID-19. The V gene end was trimmed by 1 base and the J gene end by 7 bases; junction bases not matched to a gene: 5. CDR3 size: 17 residues. Looked up from germline, CDR1 is LGHNA and CDR2 is YNFKEQ. Only in-frame clones appear in the TCRdb table, and some are missing; sequencing was by immunoSEQ multiplex PCR. The data show 88,000 or so clones, about 88% seen once. The sample comprised peripheral blood. The chain joins TRBV4-2 to TRBJ2-2; 14 nucleotides agree with TRBD2. The receptor's source is a man aged 55 to 70 with acute or convalescent COVID-19. The CDR3 protein is CASSQGLAGGLGGELFF. As DNA, the CDR3 is TGTGCCAGCAGCCAAGGACTAGCGGGGGGGCTTGGCGGGGAGCTGTTTTTT.